Following are 4 T cell receptor beta chains from one sample sequenced in a study of beta chain features in type 1 diabetes. The authors reverse transcribed all of the isolated RNA, so sequencing captured expressed TCRB transcripts. Profiling relied on immunoSEQ multiplex PCR, and the TCRdb table lists in-frame clones only, not all of them. The data hold around 500,000 clones, with about 29% observed a single time. The sample was naive CD4+ T cells from blood. These receptors originate from a man aged 18 to 30 in good health.

The chain combines TRBV5-5 with TRBJ1-5, with D possibly matching TRBD1 (5 bases). The ends were cut back, 4 bases at V and 6 bases at J, with 17 bases in the middle. Germline loops: CDR1 SGHKS, CDR2 YYEKEE (reference sequence). The length of the CDR3 is 15 residues. The CDR3 region has the DNA TGTGCCAGCAGCCAGACGGGGGGAAAGGGTCAGCCCCAGCATTTT. This gives the protein CASSQTGGKGQPQHF.

This clone has just a few counts. The same CDR3 can be traced to other DNA sequences in this sample. V usage is TRBV30 and J usage is TRBJ2-5; D possibly corresponds to TRBD1 (5 bases). This CDR3 has 14 amino acids. The germline V gene has CDR1 GTSNPN and CDR2 SVGIG (reference sequence). V was cut by 0 bases and J by 4 bases, with 12 bases left in between. Written as DNA, the CDR3 is TGTGCCTGGAGTGTACGCTGGGGCCGAGAGACCCAGTACTTC. Translation gives CAWSVRWGRETQYF.

The CDR3 DNA reads TGTGCCAGCAGCTTAGGGGCAGTTCCTAGCACAGATACGCAGTATTTT. Translation: CASSLGAVPSTDTQYF. The chain couples TRBV7-9 to TRBJ2-3; no reliable D call. The CDR3 runs to 16 residues. In germline, CDR1 is SEHNR, CDR2 FQNEAQ (reference sequence). V was clipped by 1 base and J by 0 bases, with 11 bases between them. Full variable domain (outside the CDR3, taken from reference TRBV7-9 and TRBJ2-3): DTGVSQNPRHKITKRGQNVTFRCDPISEHNRLYWYRQTLGQGPEFLTYFQNEAQLEKSRLLSDRFSAERPKGSFSTLEIQRTEQGDSAMYLCASSLGAVPSTDTQYFGPGTRLTVL.

This clone has only a few counts. J is TRBJ2-1 and V is TRBV4-3; D tentatively fits TRBD1 or TRBD2 (5 bases each). This CDR3 spans 16 amino acids. Germline loops: CDR1 LGHNA, CDR2 YSLEER. Between the trimmed V and J ends, which lost 1 base and 1 base, there was a span of 11 bases. The CDR3, as DNA: TGCGCCAGCAGCCAAGGTGCGTGGGGGTCCTACAATGAGCAGTTCTTC. It specifies CASSQGAWGSYNEQFF.